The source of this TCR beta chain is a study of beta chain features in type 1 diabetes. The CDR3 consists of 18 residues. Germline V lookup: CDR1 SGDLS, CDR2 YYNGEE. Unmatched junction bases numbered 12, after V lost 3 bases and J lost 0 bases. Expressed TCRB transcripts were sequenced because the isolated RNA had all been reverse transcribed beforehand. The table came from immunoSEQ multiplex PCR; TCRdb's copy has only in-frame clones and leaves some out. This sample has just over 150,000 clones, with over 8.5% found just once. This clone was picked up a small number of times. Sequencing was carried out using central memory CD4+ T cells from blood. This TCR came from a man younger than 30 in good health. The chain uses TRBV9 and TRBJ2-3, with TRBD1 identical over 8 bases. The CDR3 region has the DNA TGTGCCAGCAGCGCGCACGTACGGACAGGGACTAGCACAGATACGCAGTATTTT. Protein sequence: CASSAHVRTGTSTDTQYF.